The rows below give T cell receptor beta chains drawn from one sample of a study of T cell responses to AZD1222 COVID-19 vaccine. Some clones are missing from TCRdb's copy, which holds only in-frame ones; the method was immunoSEQ multiplex PCR. Among 150,000 or so clones listed, roughly 87% were seen once. Material: peripheral blood, obtained 28 days after the second AZD1222 dose. The receptors come from an adult who received the AZD1222 COVID-19 vaccine. The CDR3 runs from the conserved cysteine through the conserved F or W. The D gene is left open where the match is weak. The size entry is marked missing in some rows and otherwise reads once, few, many or a size class.

j_call clone_size v_call d_call cdr3_nt cdr3_aa
TRBJ1-1 . TRBV19 . TGTGCCAGTAGTATAGATGGTGGGGGTACGACGAGAGACACTGAAGCTTTCTTT CASSIDGGGTTRDTEAFF
TRBJ2-2 . TRBV7-9 TRBD1 TGTGCCAGCAGCGAGCTGGGACAGGGAGGAACCGGGGAGCTGTTTTTT CASSELGQGGTGELFF
TRBJ2-7 few TRBV16 . TGTGCCAGCAGCCAATCAGCTAGCCCCTCCTACGAGCAGTACTTC CASSQSASPSYEQYF
TRBJ1-2 . TRBV6-5 . TGTGCCAGCAGTCCCCGGATAGATAACTATGGCTACACCTTC CASSPRIDNYGYTF
TRBJ1-3 once TRBV25-1 TRBD1 TGTGCCAGCAGTGATTTGGGACAGGGGAGATCTGGAAACACCATATATTTT CASSDLGQGRSGNTIYF
TRBJ1-6 . TRBV28 TRBD1 TGTGCCACCCGGGGAGGGACAGGGGAGGCTAATTCACCCCTCCACTTT CATRGGTGEANSPLHF
TRBJ2-7 . TRBV6-5 TRBD1 TGTGCCAGCAGTCAGACAGGGGGCTACGAGCAGTACTTC CASSQTGGYEQYF
TRBJ2-3 . TRBV5-1 TRBD2 TGCGCCAGCAGCTTGGGGCTAGCGGGGTACCGCACAGATACGCAGTATTTT CASSLGLAGYRTDTQYF
TRBJ2-4 . TRBV11-2 . TGTGCCAGCAGCCGTCCGGGGGCGGTTGTTATTCAGTACTTC CASSRPGAVVIQYF
TRBJ2-5 once TRBV6-5 TRBD1 TGTGCCAGCAGGACAGAAGGACAGGACCAAGAGACCCAGTACTTC CASRTEGQDQETQYF
TRBJ2-1 . TRBV3-1/TRBV3-2 . TGTGCCAGCAGCCAAGAGGTCGGGGCTTACAATGAGCAGTTCTTC CASSQEVGAYNEQFF
TRBJ2-4 . TRBV2 . TGTGCCAGCAGTGACACGCCGGGACGGGGAAACATTCAGTACTTC CASSDTPGRGNIQYF
TRBJ2-3 . TRBV24-1 . TGTGCCACCAGTGAAGCTTGGGGAAGCACAGATACGCAGTATTTT CATSEAWGSTDTQYF
TRBJ2-2 . TRBV7-9 . TGTGCCAGCAGCCCCCACAGGGCCGGAACCGGGGAGCTGTTTTTT CASSPHRAGTGELFF
TRBJ2-6 . TRBV6-5 . TGTGCCAGCAGTTACTCGACGGGGTCTGGGGCCAACGTCCTGACTTTC CASSYSTGSGANVLTF
TRBJ1-1 . TRBV7-8 TRBD1 TGTGCCAGCAGCTTACAAAACAGGGGGCGTCACACTGAAGCTTTCTTT CASSLQNRGRHTEAFF
TRBJ1-2 . TRBV7-8 . TGTGCCAGCAGCTTGGGCATGGGGAACGGCTACACCTTC CASSLGMGNGYTF
TRBJ1-4 . TRBV6-5 . TGTGCCAGCAGTTACAGTGAAAAACTGTTTTTT CASSYSEKLFF
TRBJ1-4 . TRBV12-3/TRBV12-4 TRBD1 TGTGCCAGCAAGGCAGGGGGTGAAAAACTGTTTTTT CASKAGGEKLFF
TRBJ1-3 . TRBV19 TRBD1 TGTGCCAGTAGTCCTCAGGGGGGACGGAGACAATCTGGAAACACCATATATTTT CASSPQGGRRQSGNTIYF
TRBJ2-3 . TRBV4-1 . TGCGCCAGCAGCCAAGACGACAGGGAGGCCCCCGGGACGCAGTATTTT CASSQDDREAPGTQYF
TRBJ1-5 . TRBV7-8 . TGTGCCAGCAGCCCGAGGATTGATAGCAATCAGCCCCAGCATTTT CASSPRIDSNQPQHF
TRBJ2-6 . TRBV13 . TGTGCCAGCAGCTATGAATCGCCTGGGGCCAACGTCCTGACTTTC CASSYESPGANVLTF
TRBJ1-5 . TRBV19 . TGTGCCAGTAGTATCGAGCAGGGCTCGAGCAATCAGCCCCAGCATTTT CASSIEQGSSNQPQHF
TRBJ1-3 . TRBV30 TRBD1 TGTGCCTGCACACAGGGGTCTAGTGGAAACACCATATATTTT CACTQGSSGNTIYF
TRBJ2-3 . TRBV7-9 TRBD1 TGTGCCAGCAGCTTGACAGGGGGGGCAGATACGCAGTATTTT CASSLTGGADTQYF
TRBJ1-2 . TRBV3-1/TRBV3-2 . TGTGCCAGCAGCCAAGGCGGGGGAGAATATGGCTACACCTTC CASSQGGGEYGYTF
TRBJ1-4 . TRBV19 . TGTGCCAGTACCCCGGGACACTCTAATGAAAAACTGTTTTTT CASTPGHSNEKLFF
TRBJ1-1 . TRBV7-9 . TGTGCCAGCAGCTACCGAAAAAACACTGAAGCTTTCTTT CASSYRKNTEAFF
TRBJ1-1 . TRBV7-3 TRBD1 TGTGCCAGCAGCTCCGGACAGGGACCTGAAGCTTTCTTT CASSSGQGPEAFF
TRBJ2-3 once TRBV6-1 TRBD2 TGTGCCAGCAGTGTGGGACTAGCGGGGGTCATGACAGATACGCAGTATTTT CASSVGLAGVMTDTQYF
TRBJ2-4 . TRBV5-4 . TGTGCCAGCAGCTCCCTGACAGGCTATTCTAAAAACATTCAGTACTTC CASSSLTGYSKNIQYF
TRBJ1-2 once TRBV30 . TGTGCCTGGGGGACGGATTATGGCTACACCTTC CAWGTDYGYTF
TRBJ2-5 . TRBV7-3 . TGTGCCAGCAGCTCCGGGAACTTGGGGGAGACCCAGTACTTC CASSSGNLGETQYF
TRBJ2-3 . TRBV6-5 . TGTGCCAGCAGTTGGCAGACAGGACGGACAGATACGCAGTATTTT CASSWQTGRTDTQYF
TRBJ2-7 . TRBV18 . TGTGCCAGCTCACTGGTGGGGGGTGTCTCCTACGAGCAGTACTTC CASSLVGGVSYEQYF
TRBJ2-7 once TRBV2 TRBD1 TGTGCCAGCAGTGATTTGGCCAGGGGGCTCGAGCAGTACTTC CASSDLARGLEQYF
TRBJ1-3 . TRBV9 TRBD1 TGTGCCAGCAGCGTAACCGTCGGGACAGGTGGAAACACCATATATTTT CASSVTVGTGGNTIYF
TRBJ1-6 . TRBV4-1 TRBD1 TGCGCCAGCAGCCCATCCCCCGGGACAGGGGGTAGCGGGAAAGTCTGGAATTCACCCCTCCACTTT CASSPSPGTGGSGKVWNSPLHF
TRBJ2-1 . TRBV28 . TGTGCCAGCAGCCGACAGCTAGCGAGATACAATGAGCAGTTCTTC CASSRQLARYNEQFF
TRBJ2-7 few TRBV24-1 TRBD2 TGTGCCACCAGTGCCGGGAGGGATCTCGAGCAGTACTTC CATSAGRDLEQYF
TRBJ2-3 . TRBV5-1 TRBD1 TGCGCCAGCAGCTTGGGTTCTAGGGACAGGGACACAGATACGCAGTATTTT CASSLGSRDRDTDTQYF
TRBJ1-5 . TRBV28 . TGTGCCAGCAGTTTGGGAGGGGCTGGCAATCAGCCCCAGCATTTT CASSLGGAGNQPQHF
TRBJ2-7 . TRBV5-5 TRBD1 TGTGCCAGCAGCTTACAGGGGTCCTACGAGCAGTACTTC CASSLQGSYEQYF
TRBJ2-3 . TRBV19 TRBD2 TGTGCCAGTAGTATGACTAGCGGGGTCGGGGATACGCAGTATTTT CASSMTSGVGDTQYF
TRBJ1-6 . TRBV9 TRBD1 TGTGCCAGCAGCGTAAAGGGGACAGGGTCCGTTTCACCCCTCCACTTT CASSVKGTGSVSPLHF
TRBJ2-7 . TRBV27 . TGTGCCAGCAGTTCACCCCGCCTGACAGGCTCCTACGAGCAGTACTTC CASSSPRLTGSYEQYF
TRBJ2-2 . TRBV5-4 TRBD2 TGTGCCAGCAGCTTAACTAGCGGGTACACCGGGGAGCTGTTTTTT CASSLTSGYTGELFF
TRBJ2-7 . TRBV6-5 TRBD2 TGTGCCAGCAGTTACCGCGGACTAGCGGCCTACGAGCAGTACTTC CASSYRGLAAYEQYF
TRBJ2-1 . TRBV19 TRBD2 TGTGCCAGTAGTGACCTCCGGGGGCGGGGGGCCTACAATGAGCAGTTCTTC CASSDLRGRGAYNEQFF
TRBJ2-5 . TRBV7-2 TRBD2 TGTGCCAGCAGCTCCCCCGGTGCCGGGAGGGCCCAAGAGACCCAGTACTTC CASSSPGAGRAQETQYF
TRBJ1-5 once TRBV28 . TGTGCCAGCAGTTTAGAGGGAGACCTCGAGGCCTCAGATCAGCCCCAGCATTTT CASSLEGDLEASDQPQHF
TRBJ1-2 once TRBV6-5 . TGTGCCAGCCTCGCGGCAGGGGCGCAGAATGGCTACACCTTC CASLAAGAQNGYTF
TRBJ2-1 . TRBV24-1 TRBD1 TGTGCCACCAGTGATACTGACAGGGGCGAGTACAATGAGCAGTTCTTC CATSDTDRGEYNEQFF
TRBJ2-2 few TRBV7-6 TRBD1 TGTGCCAGCAGCCGGAGATGGACAGGAAACACCGGGGAGCTGTTTTTT CASSRRWTGNTGELFF